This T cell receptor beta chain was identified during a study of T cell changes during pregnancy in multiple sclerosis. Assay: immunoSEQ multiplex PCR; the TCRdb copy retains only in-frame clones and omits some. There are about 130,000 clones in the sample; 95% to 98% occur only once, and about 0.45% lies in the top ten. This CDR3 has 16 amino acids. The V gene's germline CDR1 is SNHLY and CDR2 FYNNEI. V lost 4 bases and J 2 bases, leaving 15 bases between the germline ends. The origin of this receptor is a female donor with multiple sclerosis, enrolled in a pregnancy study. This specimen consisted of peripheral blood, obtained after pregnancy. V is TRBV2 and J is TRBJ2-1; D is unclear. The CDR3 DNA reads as TGTGCCAGCAGTGGGGTTGGAGAGGAGACCTACAATGAGCAGTTCTTC. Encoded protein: CASSGVGEETYNEQFF.